The rows below give T cell receptor beta chains drawn from one sample of a study of CD8 T cells in Susac syndrome. TCRdb independently ran MiXCR on the immunoSEQ multiplex PCR reads; one entry per CDR3 protein. This table has about 150,000 distinct CDR3 sequences, around 96% appearing once. Sequences were obtained from CD4+ T cells from PBMCs. These receptors were taken from a human donor with Susac syndrome. The CDR3 runs from the conserved cysteine through the conserved F or W. Each record gives: V gene, clone size, J gene, D gene, CDR3 protein, CDR3 DNA. D genes are given only for firm matches. Rows may omit the clone size; those that give it use once, few, many or a size class.

>TRBV4-1|-|TRBJ1-1|-
CASSQDGTGLNTEAFF
TGCGCCAGCAGCCAAGATGGGACGGGGTTGAACACTGAAGCTTTCTTT
>TRBV20-1|-|TRBJ1-1|-
CSARRVGNTEAFF
TGCAGTGCTAGAAGAGTCGGGAACACTGAAGCTTTCTTT
>TRBV20-1|-|TRBJ1-3|-
CSAPGSGNTIYF
TGCAGTGCACCCGGCTCTGGAAACACCATATATTTT
>TRBV7-8|-|TRBJ1-5|-
CASSRYMGSNQPQHF
TGTGCCAGCAGCCGATATATGGGTAGCAATCAGCCCCAGCATTTT
>TRBV29-1|-|TRBJ1-3|-
CSVEAFGSGNTIYF
TGCAGCGTTGAAGCCTTCGGTTCTGGAAACACCATATATTTT
>TRBV12-3/TRBV12-4|-|TRBJ2-7|-
CASRITGVYEQYF
TGTGCCAGCAGAATTACGGGGGTCTACGAGCAGTACTTC
>TRBV7-3|few|TRBJ1-1|-
CASSLTGVTEAFF
TGTGCCAGCAGCTTAACGGGTGTCACTGAAGCTTTCTTT
>TRBV27|-|TRBJ2-6|-
CASSLRYFGTSGANVLTF
TGTGCCAGCAGTTTAAGGTATTTCGGGACCTCTGGGGCCAACGTCCTGACTTTC
>TRBV29-1|-|TRBJ1-5|-
CSVEQGPGQPQHF
TGCAGCGTTGAACAGGGCCCGGGTCAGCCCCAGCATTTT
>TRBV3-1|-|TRBJ2-2|-
CASSQHTGVNTGELFF
TGTGCCAGCAGCCAGCACACTGGAGTGAACACCGGGGAGCTGTTTTTT
>TRBV25-1|once|TRBJ2-5|-
CAAQDRGRETQYF
TGTGCCGCCCAAGATCGGGGAAGGGAGACCCAGTACTTC
>TRBV20-1|-|TRBJ1-4|-
CSAWGPNEKLFF
TGCAGTGCTTGGGGGCCTAATGAAAAACTGTTTTTT
>TRBV7-3|-|TRBJ2-7|-
CASSLFSDSVQPYEQYF
TGTGCCAGCAGCTTATTCTCGGACAGCGTCCAACCCTACGAGCAGTACTTC
>TRBV7-9|-|TRBJ2-1|TRBD2
CASSSSGGVYNEQFF
TGTGCCAGCAGCTCGAGCGGGGGAGTCTACAATGAGCAGTTCTTC
>TRBV20-1|-|TRBJ1-6|-
CSARGEGNSPLHF
TGCAGTGCTAGAGGGGAAGGTAATTCACCCCTCCACTTT
>TRBV3-1|once|TRBJ2-7|-
CASSPGVNGGQYF
TGTGCCAGCAGCCCGGGGGTTAATGGGGGGCAGTACTTC
>TRBV7-3|-|TRBJ2-4|-
CASSLRPGPENIQYF
TGTGCCAGCAGCTTAAGGCCCGGACCGGAAAACATTCAGTACTTC
>TRBV20-1|-|TRBJ1-2|TRBD1
CSANPVGQGAQFYGYTF
TGCAGTGCTAACCCCGTTGGACAGGGGGCCCAGTTCTATGGCTACACCTTC
>TRBV29-1|-|TRBJ1-1|-
CSVQRGLNTEAFF
TGCAGCGTTCAGAGAGGCCTGAACACTGAAGCTTTCTTT
>TRBV12-3/TRBV12-4|-|TRBJ2-7|TRBD1
CASSRDRVYEQYF
TGTGCCAGCAGTCGGGACAGGGTCTACGAGCAGTACTTC
>TRBV6-1|-|TRBJ2-6|-
CASSVTNGPLSGANVLTF
TGTGCCAGCAGTGTTACCAACGGACCCCTCTCTGGGGCCAACGTCCTGACTTTC
>TRBV7-2|-|TRBJ2-7|TRBD1
CASSLGTGPEQYF
TGTGCCAGCAGCTTAGGGACAGGGCCCGAGCAGTACTTC
>TRBV20-1|-|TRBJ1-5|TRBD1
CSARDIRGGNQPQHF
TGCAGTGCTAGAGATATCAGGGGGGGCAATCAGCCCCAGCATTTT
>TRBV5-1|-|TRBJ2-3|-
CASSPDQPDTQYF
TGCGCCAGCAGCCCGGACCAGCCGGATACGCAGTATTTT
>TRBV20-1|once|TRBJ1-2|TRBD1
CSAPGTGNGLNYGYTF
TGCAGTGCGCCCGGGACAGGAAACGGCCTTAACTATGGCTACACCTTC
>TRBV11-2|-|TRBJ2-1|TRBD1
CASSFLPSGQDYNEQFF
TGTGCCAGCAGCTTCCTCCCCAGCGGACAGGACTACAATGAGCAGTTCTTC
>TRBV15|-|TRBJ1-5|TRBD1
CATSRDPTTGYDSNQPQHF
TGTGCCACCAGCAGGGACCCGACGACAGGGTATGATAGCAATCAGCCCCAGCATTTT
>TRBV20-1|-|TRBJ2-7|-
CSARGRGRHKQYF
TGCAGTGCTAGAGGGAGGGGTCGCCACAAGCAGTACTTC
>TRBV4-1|once|TRBJ2-7|TRBD1
CASSQGGQGSYEQYF
TGCGCCAGCAGCCAAGGGGGACAGGGGTCCTACGAGCAGTACTTC
>TRBV7-9|-|TRBJ2-7|-
CASSLTFVEQYF
TGTGCCAGCAGCCTCACCTTTGTCGAGCAGTACTTC
>TRBV2|-|TRBJ2-1|-
CASRWVSYNEQFF
TGTGCCAGCCGTTGGGTTTCCTACAATGAGCAGTTCTTC
>TRBV6-6|-|TRBJ2-7|TRBD1
CASSYWGQGISYEQYF
TGTGCCAGCAGTTACTGGGGACAGGGAATCTCCTACGAGCAGTACTTC
>TRBV4-1|once|TRBJ1-6|-
CASSQDSFARDSPLHF
TGCGCCAGCAGCCAAGATTCGTTTGCTCGGGATTCACCCCTCCACTTT
>TRBV20-1|-|TRBJ1-2|-
CSAREGSDYGYTF
TGCAGTGCTAGGGAGGGATCTGACTATGGCTACACCTTC
>TRBV5-6|-|TRBJ1-1|-
CASRGGDTEAFF
TGTGCCAGCAGAGGAGGCGACACTGAAGCTTTCTTT
>TRBV9|-|TRBJ2-1|TRBD2
CASSVDPAGGSYNEQFF
TGTGCCAGCAGCGTAGACCCAGCGGGAGGATCCTACAATGAGCAGTTCTTC
>TRBV29-1|-|TRBJ2-1|TRBD1
CSVGLDRGSEQFF
TGCAGCGTAGGATTAGACAGGGGAAGTGAGCAGTTCTTC
>TRBV2|-|TRBJ2-1|TRBD1
CASSLSRTGLDNEQFF
TGTGCCAGCAGTCTTTCCAGGACAGGGCTGGACAATGAGCAGTTCTTC
>TRBV3-1|-|TRBJ2-5|-
CASSPGTSYQETQYF
TGTGCCAGCAGCCCCGGGACATCGTACCAAGAGACCCAGTACTTC
>TRBV5-4|-|TRBJ2-5|TRBD2
CASSQKLAGGQETQYF
TGTGCCAGCAGTCAAAAACTAGCGGGGGGGCAGGAGACCCAGTACTTC
>TRBV29-1|-|TRBJ1-1|-
CSVGETIAFF
TGCAGCGTTGGGGAGACAATAGCTTTCTTT
>TRBV7-8|-|TRBJ2-7|-
CASSLERREQYF
TGTGCCAGCAGCCTAGAACGGAGGGAGCAGTACTTC
>TRBV29-1|-|TRBJ2-1|-
CSVEGLGNEQFF
TGCAGCGTTGAAGGTTTGGGCAATGAGCAGTTCTTC
>TRBV29-1|-|TRBJ1-2|-
CGDEAPHGYTF
TGTGGCGATGAGGCCCCCCATGGCTACACCTTC
>TRBV14|-|TRBJ1-5|-
CASSQQQDQPQHF
TGTGCCAGCAGCCAACAGCAGGATCAGCCCCAGCATTTT
>TRBV27|-|TRBJ1-6|TRBD1
CASSPRTGQGSPLHF
TGTGCCAGCAGCCCCCGGACAGGGCAGGGTTCACCCCTCCACTTT
>TRBV4-3|-|TRBJ2-5|TRBD2
CASSQGGGLAEETQYF
TGCGCCAGCAGCCAAGGTGGAGGACTAGCGGAAGAGACCCAGTACTTC